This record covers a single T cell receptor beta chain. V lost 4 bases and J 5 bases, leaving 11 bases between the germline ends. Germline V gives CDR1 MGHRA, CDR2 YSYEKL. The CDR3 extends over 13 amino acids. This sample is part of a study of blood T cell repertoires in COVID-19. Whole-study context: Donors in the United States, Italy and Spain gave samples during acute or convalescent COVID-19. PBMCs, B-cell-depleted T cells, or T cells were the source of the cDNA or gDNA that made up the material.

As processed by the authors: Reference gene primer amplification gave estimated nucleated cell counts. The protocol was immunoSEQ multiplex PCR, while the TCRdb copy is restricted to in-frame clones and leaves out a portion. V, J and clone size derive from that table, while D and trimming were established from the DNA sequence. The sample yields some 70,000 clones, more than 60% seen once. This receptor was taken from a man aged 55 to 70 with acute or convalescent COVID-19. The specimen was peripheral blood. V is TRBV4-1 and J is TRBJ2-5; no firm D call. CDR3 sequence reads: CASSLTQYETQYF. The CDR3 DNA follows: TGCGCCAGCAGCCTAACACAGTACGAGACCCAGTACTTC.